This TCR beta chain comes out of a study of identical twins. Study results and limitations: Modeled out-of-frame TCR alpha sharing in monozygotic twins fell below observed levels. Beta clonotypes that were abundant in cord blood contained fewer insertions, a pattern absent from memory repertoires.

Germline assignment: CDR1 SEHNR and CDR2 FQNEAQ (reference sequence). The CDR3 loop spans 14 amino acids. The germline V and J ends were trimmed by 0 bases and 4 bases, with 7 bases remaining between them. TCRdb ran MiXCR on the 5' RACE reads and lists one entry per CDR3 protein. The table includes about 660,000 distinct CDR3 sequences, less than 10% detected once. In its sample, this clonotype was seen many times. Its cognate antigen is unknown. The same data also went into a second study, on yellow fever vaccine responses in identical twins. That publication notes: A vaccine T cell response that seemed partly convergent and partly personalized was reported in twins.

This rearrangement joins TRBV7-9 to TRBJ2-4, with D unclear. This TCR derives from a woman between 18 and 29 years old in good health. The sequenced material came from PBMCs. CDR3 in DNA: TGTGCCAGCAGCTTAGCGGGCACTAAAAACATTCAGTACTTC. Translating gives CASSLAGTKNIQYF.